This T cell receptor beta chain was recorded in a study of early T cells in non-severe SARS-CoV-2 infection. The wider study: With bulk RNA from unsorted whole blood as input, sequencing yielded unpaired chains. Overall study findings and caveats: VDJdb matches were skewed toward anti-spike CD8 T cell responses.

Individual cDNA molecules carried attached unique molecular identifiers. TCRdb called the 5' RACE reads again in MiXCR, with one record for every CDR3 protein. Here the sample spans over 25,000 distinct CDR3 sequences, about 6.7% being singletons. Germline V gene data show CDR1 as LNHDA and CDR2 as SQIVND (reference sequence). There are 15 residues in the CDR3. The germline V and J ends were trimmed by 3 bases and 0 bases, with 9 bases remaining between them. This clonotype was picked up many times. The antigen remains undetermined. This sequence joins TRBV19 and TRBJ2-1; no definite D call. The sequencing sample was made of whole blood. This TCR was recovered from an adult who was a healthcare worker with PCR-confirmed SARS-CoV-2 infection or an uninfected control (not recorded which). CDR3 sequence (DNA): TGTGCCAGTAGTATGGTGGGGTTCTCCTACAATGAGCAGTTCTTC. This sequence encodes CASSMVGFSYNEQFF.